The 8 T cell receptor beta chains below come from one sample, sequenced in a study of cytomegalovirus exposure and HLA in healthy donors. The PCR ran on 60 Vbeta and 13 Jbeta primers. TCRdb keeps only in-frame clones here, not all; method: immunoSEQ multiplex PCR. The sample contains some 140,000 clones, about four fifths of which appear only once. The sample comprised PBMCs. These receptors originate from a man younger than 35 in good health and CMV-seronegative.

The rearrangement joins TRBV5-1 to TRBJ2-3, with TRBD1 as a possible D gene (5 bases). The CDR3 covers 14 residues. The germline V gene has CDR1 SGHRS and CDR2 YFSETQ. The V end was cut by 3 bases, the J end by 2 bases, with 10 bases between. CDR3 amino acids: CASSSGRDTDTQYF. The DNA of the CDR3 is TGCGCCAGCAGCTCAGGCAGGGACACAGATACGCAGTATTTT. Full variable domain (outside the CDR3, taken from reference TRBV5-1 and TRBJ2-3): KAGVTQTPRYLIKTRGQQVTLSCSPISGHRSVSWYQQTPGQGLQFLFEYFSETQRNKGNFPGRFSGRQFSNSRSEMNVSTLELGDSALYLCASSSGRDTDTQYFGPGTRLTVL.

This clone appeared once. The chain combines TRBV2 with TRBJ2-5, with D uncertain. The CDR3 loop spans 14 amino acids. Trimming took 4 bases from V and 2 from J, leaving 11 bases between them. CDR1 and CDR2 from the germline V gene are SNHLY and FYNNEI. In nucleotides, the CDR3 is TGTGCCAGCAGTGTGGGCCCCGCGCAAGAGACCCAGTACTTC. Residues: CASSVGPAQETQYF.

V is TRBV29-1 and J is TRBJ2-1; 7 bases are shared with TRBD1. V lost 5 bases to trimming and J lost 6 bases; unmatched junction nucleotides: 10. CDR1 SQVTM and CDR2 ANQGSEA come from the germline V gene. The CDR3 length is 14 residues. The CDR3 sequence: CSVLRDRGGNEQFF. The CDR3 DNA sequence: TGCAGCGTTCTCCGGGACAGAGGTGGCAATGAGCAGTTCTTC.

This clone has a handful of counts. The chain carries TRBV23-1 and TRBJ1-1; D is unclear. TRBV23-1 is an open reading frame whose function is uncertain. The V end was cut by 0 bases, the J end by 7 bases, with 15 bases between. This CDR3 has 15 amino acids. This chain's CDR3 is CASSQSLRGRNEAFF. In DNA form, the CDR3 reads TGCGCCAGCAGTCAATCCCTTCGGGGTCGCAATGAAGCTTTCTTT.

This clone was recorded a few times. The chain carries TRBV2 and TRBJ2-2; TRBD2 agrees at 11 bases. The CDR3 consists of 16 residues. The ends lost 4 bases at V and 3 bases at J; junction bases unmatched: 4. Germline V gene data show CDR1 as SNHLY and CDR2 as FYNNEI. CDR3 residues: CASSGTSGRHTGELFF. The CDR3 bases are TGTGCCAGCAGTGGGACTAGCGGGCGGCACACCGGGGAGCTGTTTTTT.

This clone appeared a single time. The chain employs TRBV11-2 and TRBJ2-2, with a tentative D call TRBD2 (5 bases). Per germline, CDR1 SGHAT and CDR2 FQNNGV. CDR3 size: 15 residues. V lost 3 bases and J 3 bases, leaving 11 bases between the germline ends. CDR3 in amino acids: CASSFAPGDTGELFF. The CDR3 DNA reads as TGTGCCAGCAGCTTTGCCCCCGGGGACACCGGGGAGCTGTTTTTT.

This chain connects TRBV4-1 to TRBJ1-6, with D perhaps matching TRBD1 (6 bases). The CDR3 has 17 amino acids. The V and J ends lost 1 base and 2 bases respectively, with 12 bases between them. The germline gives CDR1 MGHRA, CDR2 YSYEKL. CDR3 residues: CASSQGGRGAYNSPLHF. Written as DNA, the CDR3 is TGCGCCAGCAGCCAAGGGGGGAGGGGGGCCTATAATTCACCCCTCCACTTT.

The gene calls are TRBV27 and TRBJ1-1; possible D gene TRBD1, 6 bases. CDR1 is MNHEY and CDR2 is SMNVEV in the germline V gene (reference sequence). Trimming removed 8 bases from V and 4 bases from J, with 17 bases in between. The CDR3 covers 14 residues. In nucleotides, the CDR3 is TGTGCCAGCCGAGACCCAGGGGATTTCACTGAAGCTTTCTTT. Amino acids: CASRDPGDFTEAFF.